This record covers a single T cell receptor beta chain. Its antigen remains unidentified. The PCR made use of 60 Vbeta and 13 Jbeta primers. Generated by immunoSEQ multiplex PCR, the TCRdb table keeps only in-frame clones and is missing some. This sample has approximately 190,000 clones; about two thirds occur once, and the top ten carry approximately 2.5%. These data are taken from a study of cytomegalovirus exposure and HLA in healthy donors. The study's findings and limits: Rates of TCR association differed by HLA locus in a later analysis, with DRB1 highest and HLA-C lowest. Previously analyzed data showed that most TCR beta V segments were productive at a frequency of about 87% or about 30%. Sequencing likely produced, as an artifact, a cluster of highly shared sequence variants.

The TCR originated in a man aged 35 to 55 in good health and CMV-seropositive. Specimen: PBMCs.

The CDR3 loop reads CASSPPRGGWITEAFF. CDR3 sequence (DNA): TGTGCCAGCAGCCCCCCAAGGGGGGGGTGGATCACTGAAGCTTTCTTT. The chain is built from TRBV7-9 and TRBJ1-1; the D gene is possibly TRBD1 (6 bases). The length of the CDR3 is 16 residues. Germline CDR1 SEHNR, CDR2 FQNEAQ (reference sequence). V dropped 5 bases and J dropped 4 bases, with 20 bases sitting between them.